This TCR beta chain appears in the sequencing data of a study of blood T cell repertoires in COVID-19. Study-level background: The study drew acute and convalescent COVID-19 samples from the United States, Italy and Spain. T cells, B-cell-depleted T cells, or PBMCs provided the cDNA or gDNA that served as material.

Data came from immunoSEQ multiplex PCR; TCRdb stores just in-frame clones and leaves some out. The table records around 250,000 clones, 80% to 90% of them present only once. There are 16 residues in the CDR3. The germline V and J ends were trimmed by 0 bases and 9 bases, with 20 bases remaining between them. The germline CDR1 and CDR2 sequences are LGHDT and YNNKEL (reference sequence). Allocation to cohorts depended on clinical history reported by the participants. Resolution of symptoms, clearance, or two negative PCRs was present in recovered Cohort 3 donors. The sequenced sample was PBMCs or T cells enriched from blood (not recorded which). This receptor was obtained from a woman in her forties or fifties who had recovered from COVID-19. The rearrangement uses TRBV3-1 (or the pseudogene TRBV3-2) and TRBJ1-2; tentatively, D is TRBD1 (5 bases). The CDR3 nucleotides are TGTGCCAGCAGCCAAGATGGGGGAGGAGGGGCGGGAAGCTACACCTTC. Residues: CASSQDGGGGAGSYTF.